The rows below give T cell receptor beta chains drawn from one sample of a study of shared clonotypes between healthy human individuals. Clones were sequenced by immunoSEQ multiplex PCR, and TCRdb holds only the in-frame ones, with some missing. The data contain 1.5 million to 2.5 million clones, approximately 95% of them singletons. What was sequenced was naive CD8+ T cells sorted from blood. All receptors come from a man between 18 and 29 years old in good health. Each CDR3 is given with its conserved first and last residue. A D gene is named only where the DNA matches it firmly. Size tells how often a clone was seen (once, few, many) or the class of an expanded clone, and some rows leave it out.

clone_size j_call d_call v_call cdr3_aa cdr3_nt
- TRBJ1-1 - TRBV4-1 CASSQEGGRTEAFF TGCGCCAGCAGCCAAGAAGGGGGAAGGACTGAAGCTTTCTTT
- TRBJ2-7 - TRBV5-6 CASSLGSIYEQYF TGTGCCAGCAGCCTCGGGTCCATCTACGAGCAGTACTTC
- TRBJ2-1 TRBD1 TRBV9 CASSVEGQGIWDEQFF TGTGCCAGCAGCGTAGAGGGACAGGGGATTTGGGATGAGCAGTTCTTC
- TRBJ2-7 TRBD2 TRBV5-6 CASSFGGGTYEQYF TGTGCCAGCAGCTTCGGCGGGGGGACCTACGAGCAGTACTTC
- TRBJ2-2 TRBD2 TRBV5-6 CASGEGGNTGELFF TGTGCCAGCGGGGAGGGAGGAAACACCGGGGAGCTGTTTTTT
- TRBJ2-7 - TRBV19 CASSIVAGDQQYF TGTGCCAGTAGTATAGTTGCCGGGGACCAGCAGTACTTC
- TRBJ2-7 - TRBV11-2 CASSLTVSSYEQYF TGTGCCAGCAGCTTAACCGTTAGCTCCTACGAGCAGTACTTC
- TRBJ1-2 TRBD1 TRBV5-4 CASSYGQGYGYTF TGTGCCAGCAGCTACGGACAGGGCTATGGCTACACCTTC
- TRBJ2-1 TRBD2 TRBV7-9 CASSTTSVPYNEQFF TGTGCCAGCAGCACGACTAGCGTACCCTACAATGAGCAGTTCTTC
- TRBJ2-1 - TRBV6-1 CASSEGERSYNEQFF TGTGCCAGCAGTGAGGGAGAGAGGTCCTACAATGAGCAGTTCTTC
- TRBJ2-7 TRBD2 TRBV7-9 CASSLAVGGAVEQYF TGTGCCAGCAGCTTAGCGGTCGGGGGGGCCGTCGAGCAGTACTTC
- TRBJ2-7 - TRBV2 CASSDRATGYEQYF TGTGCCAGCAGTGATCGGGCCACGGGCTACGAGCAGTACTTC
- TRBJ1-6 - TRBV27 CASSSAGPLSSPLHF TGTGCCAGCAGTTCGGCAGGACCCCTGAGTTCACCCCTCCACTTT
- TRBJ2-5 TRBD2 TRBV11-2 CASSETSGRETQYF TGTGCCAGCAGCGAAACTAGCGGGAGGGAGACCCAGTACTTC
- TRBJ2-7 TRBD2 TRBV11-3 CASSQGLTYEQYF TGTGCCAGCAGCCAGGGACTAACCTACGAGCAGTACTTC
- TRBJ1-1 - TRBV7-9 CASSLDLGNTEAFF TGTGCCAGCAGCTTAGACCTGGGGAACACTGAAGCTTTCTTT
- TRBJ2-1 - TRBV28 CASSYRRGKNGQFF TGTGCCAGCAGTTATAGAAGGGGGAAGAACGGGCAGTTCTTC
- TRBJ1-1 - TRBV15 CATSRDRSQMNTEAFF TGTGCCACCAGCAGAGATAGGAGCCAGATGAACACTGAAGCTTTCTTT
- TRBJ1-1 - TRBV9 CASSVSGAGTEAFF TGTGCCAGCAGCGTATCAGGGGCCGGAACTGAAGCTTTCTTT
- TRBJ1-1 - TRBV30 CAKGGGTEAFF TGTGCAAAGGGGGGTGGGACTGAAGCTTTCTTT
- TRBJ2-5 - TRBV7-9 CASSLASGREETQYF TGTGCCAGCAGCTTAGCGTCGGGCAGGGAAGAGACCCAGTACTTC
- TRBJ2-7 - TRBV11-3 CASSLGPLTEQYF TGTGCCAGCAGCTTAGGTCCCCTTACCGAGCAGTACTTC
- TRBJ1-1 - TRBV10-3 CAISEREGRATEAFF TGTGCCATCAGTGAGCGAGAGGGGAGGGCCACTGAAGCTTTCTTT
- TRBJ2-3 - TRBV29-1 CSVYRVDRTDTQYF TGCAGCGTCTACAGGGTTGATCGCACAGATACGCAGTATTTT
- TRBJ1-1 - TRBV10-2 CASSESLNTEAFF TGCGCCAGCAGTGAGTCCCTGAACACTGAAGCTTTCTTT
- TRBJ2-5 - TRBV11-2 CASSLTRETQYF TGTGCCAGCAGCCTTACTCGGGAGACCCAGTACTTC
- TRBJ1-1 - TRBV7-9 CASSPPAEGNTEAFF TGTGCCAGCAGCCCTCCGGCGGAGGGCAACACTGAAGCTTTCTTT
- TRBJ2-1 TRBD2 TRBV4-3 CASSQWTSGNEQFF TGCGCCAGCAGCCAATGGACTAGCGGAAATGAGCAGTTCTTC
- TRBJ2-5 - TRBV27 CASRPPSEETQYF TGTGCCAGCCGCCCCCCTAGCGAGGAGACCCAGTACTTC
- TRBJ2-2 TRBD2 TRBV19 CASSTGATSGRRAGELFF TGTGCCAGTAGTACCGGGGCGACTAGCGGGAGGAGGGCCGGGGAGCTGTTTTTT
few TRBJ1-2 - TRBV14 CASSLMSNYGYTF TGTGCCAGCAGCCTAATGAGTAACTATGGCTACACCTTC
- TRBJ2-2 - TRBV29-1 CSVGHPTGELFF TGCAGCGTTGGGCACCCAACCGGGGAGCTGTTTTTT
- TRBJ2-3 - TRBV29-1 CSVFPQVYRTDTQYF TGCAGCGTTTTCCCACAGGTTTACAGGACAGATACGCAGTATTTT
- TRBJ1-1 TRBD1 TRBV30 CAWGGQGALNTEAFF TGTGCCTGGGGCGGACAGGGGGCGTTGAACACTGAAGCTTTCTTT
once TRBJ2-7 TRBD2 TRBV27 CASSYSLGGRIYEQYF TGTGCCAGCAGTTATTCCCTGGGCGGGAGAATCTACGAGCAGTACTTC
- TRBJ2-5 - TRBV29-1 CSVEGRAGIQETQYF TGCAGCGTTGAAGGACGGGCAGGGATCCAAGAGACCCAGTACTTC
- TRBJ1-6 TRBD1 TRBV5-8 CASSAGQPSNSPLHF TGTGCCAGCAGCGCGGGACAGCCTTCGAATTCACCCCTCCACTTT
- TRBJ2-7 TRBD2 TRBV7-9 CASSSPGTSESPYEQYF TGTGCCAGCAGCAGCCCCGGGACTAGCGAATCCCCCTACGAGCAGTACTTC
- TRBJ2-7 - TRBV12-2 CASRLLGLAGGCEQYF TGTGCAAGTCGCTTACTGGGACTAGCGGGGGGGTGCGAGCAGTACTTC
- TRBJ1-2 - TRBV6-1 CASSSSGRNYGYTF TGTGCCAGCAGTTCATCCGGGAGAAACTATGGCTACACCTTC
once TRBJ2-3 - TRBV11-2 CASSLVGDVGPDTQYF TGTGCCAGCAGCTTAGTTGGCGACGTAGGGCCAGATACGCAGTATTTT
- TRBJ2-7 - TRBV27 CASSLLSVQGNYEQYF TGTGCCAGCAGTTTATTATCAGTACAGGGCAACTACGAGCAGTACTTC
- TRBJ2-3 TRBD2 TRBV7-9 CASSLEASGVSDTQYF TGTGCCAGCAGCTTAGAGGCTAGCGGGGTCTCAGATACGCAGTATTTT
- TRBJ1-1 - TRBV25-1 CASSLTWGTAFF TGTGCCAGCAGCCTGACTTGGGGGACAGCTTTCTTT
- TRBJ2-7 - TRBV11-2 CASSSQMGAYEQYF TGTGCCAGCAGCTCCCAGATGGGCGCCTACGAGCAGTACTTC
- TRBJ2-1 TRBD1 TRBV6-5 CASSYDRAYNEQFF TGTGCCAGCAGTTACGACAGGGCCTACAATGAGCAGTTCTTC
- TRBJ1-1 - TRBV6-7 CASSRGSGTEAFF TGTGCCAGCAGTCGGGGCTCGGGCACTGAAGCTTTCTTT
- TRBJ2-7 - TRBV6-1 CASSEIPDAYEQYF TGTGCCAGCAGTGAAATTCCGGACGCCTACGAGCAGTACTTC
- TRBJ2-3 - TRBV6-5 CASSYSSFPDTQYF TGTGCCAGCAGTTACTCCAGTTTCCCAGATACGCAGTATTTT
- TRBJ2-1 - TRBV15 CATSGGSGNEQFF TGTGCCACCAGCGGCGGTAGTGGAAATGAGCAGTTCTTC
- TRBJ1-2 - TRBV30 CAWNPGSGYTF TGTGCCTGGAACCCGGGTTCAGGCTACACCTTC
- TRBJ2-5 - TRBV11-2 CASNGFQETQYF TGTGCCAGCAACGGATTTCAAGAGACCCAGTACTTC
- TRBJ2-7 - TRBV27 CASSPTMVQGPTYEQYF TGTGCCAGCAGCCCAACTATGGTCCAGGGGCCTACCTACGAGCAGTACTTC
- TRBJ2-7 - TRBV5-6 CASSLTGYSYEQYF TGTGCCAGCAGCTTGACAGGGTACTCCTACGAGCAGTACTTC
once TRBJ2-1 - TRBV19 CASSIGLEQFF TGTGCCAGTAGTATAGGGCTTGAGCAGTTCTTC
- TRBJ1-2 - TRBV4-1 CASSQVQVYGYTF TGCGCCAGCAGCCAGGTACAGGTCTATGGCTACACCTTC
- TRBJ2-7 TRBD1 TRBV28 CASSTGTGASYEQYF TGTGCCAGCAGTACCGGGACAGGGGCGTCCTACGAGCAGTACTTC
- TRBJ2-7 - TRBV11-2 CASSSTGIRYEQYF TGTGCCAGCAGCTCTACAGGGATTCGCTACGAGCAGTACTTC
- TRBJ1-1 TRBD1 TRBV6-1 CASRQGADFDTEAFF TGTGCCAGCAGACAGGGGGCCGATTTTGACACTGAAGCTTTCTTT
- TRBJ2-7 - TRBV21-1 CASSKGGLAGGLVHEQYF TGTGCCAGCAGCAAAGGTGGACTAGCGGGGGGCCTCGTCCACGAGCAGTACTTC